This is a list of T cell receptor beta chains from one sample in a study of blood T cell repertoires in COVID-19. The data were produced by immunoSEQ multiplex PCR, yet TCRdb's version contains in-frame clones alone and is incomplete. Of around 140,000 clones in the sample, roughly 84% were seen once. The sequenced sample was peripheral blood. The receptors shown here come from a human donor in a cohort sampled during active COVID-19. The conserved cysteine and the conserved F or W are not part of the CDR3 here. Fields, in order: D gene, CDR3 length, V gene, J gene, CDR3 protein. A D gene is named only where the DNA matches it firmly.

-	10	TRBV3-1/TRBV3-2	TRBJ2-2	ASSLTVRELF
TRBD2	11	TRBV29-1	TRBJ2-1	SLKRGVGHEQF
TRBD1	13	TRBV10-3	TRBJ1-1	AISESGGGTTEAF
TRBD1	12	TRBV19	TRBJ2-2	ASRGQGTTGELF
-	10	TRBV12-3/TRBV12-4	TRBJ1-1	ASSPVRAEAF
-	9	TRBV2	TRBJ1-2	ARMGGSGYT
-	12	TRBV19	TRBJ1-2	ASSIPTQATGYT
TRBD1	13	TRBV19	TRBJ1-2	ASATQQGSDYGYT
-	12	TRBV14	TRBJ2-7	ASSQVGEGDEQY
TRBD2	14	TRBV6-2/TRBV6-3	TRBJ2-1	ASSSWTSDLNGEQF
TRBD2	16	TRBV11-2	TRBJ2-3	ASSLGSSGRAHIDTQY
-	12	TRBV19	TRBJ2-7	ASSIVPGNYEQY
-	13	TRBV24-1	TRBJ2-3	ATSGRGRSADTQY
-	13	TRBV7-2	TRBJ2-2	ASSSRGRGTGELF
TRBD2	16	TRBV3-1/TRBV3-2	TRBJ2-3	ASSQVGASGRGTDTQY
TRBD1	15	TRBV5-5	TRBJ1-5	ASSPRIDDRDHRAQH
TRBD1	12	TRBV9	TRBJ2-5	ASSVQGAGETQY